One TCR beta chain is described in this entry. These data originate in a study of OX40 agonist ivuxolimab in advanced cancers. Assay used: immunoSEQ multiplex PCR; TCRdb lists only in-frame clones, some missing. The sample records roughly 67,000 clones, around 84% being singletons. The CDR3 totals 18 residues. The germline V gene has CDR1 SGHNT and CDR2 YENEEA. Losses at the gene ends were 3 bases for V and 1 base for J; bases not matched to a gene: 12. This chain uses TRBV11-3 with TRBJ2-7, with 10 bases that match TRBD1. The clonotype was recovered from an adult with an advanced solid tumor such as melanoma, head and neck, liver or kidney cancer. The material sequenced was CD4+ or CD8+ T cells sorted from blood, taken in a trial of the OX40 agonist ivuxolimab. CDR3 region: CASSFAPSRDRGSYEQYF. CDR3 DNA sequence: TGTGCCAGCAGCTTTGCCCCGTCCCGGGACAGGGGTTCCTACGAGCAGTACTTC.